What follows are 5 T cell receptor beta chains derived from one specimen sequenced in a study of T cells in Graves' hyperthyroidism and ophthalmopathy. It was RNA transcripts that yielded the amplified TCR beta CDR3 regions. Researchers ran a first-round RT-PCR on the TCR CDR3 using the HTBI primer set. MiXCR, run by TCRdb on the multiplex PCR reads, gives a single entry per CDR3 protein. Of about 530,000 distinct CDR3 sequences in the sample, 17% are singletons; the top ten hold approximately 15%. Sequenced material: blood. The source of these receptors is a woman under 30 with Graves' ophthalmopathy.

This clonotype has more than one count but fewer than ten. Written as DNA, the CDR3 is TGCGCCAGCAGCCAAGATGTTTCGGGTCCTCAGCCCCAGCATTTT. Protein: CASSQDVSGPQPQHF. V usage is TRBV4-1 and J usage is TRBJ1-5; no definite D call. Trimming stripped 0 bases from V and 6 bases from J, with 12 bases between. This CDR3 comprises 15 residues. Looked up from germline, CDR1 is MGHRA and CDR2 is YSYEKL.

This clonotype was seen ten or more times. The chain combines TRBV28 with TRBJ1-2; 8 nucleotides match TRBD1. Germline values: CDR1 MDHEN, CDR2 SYDVKM. CDR3 length equals 15 residues. V gave up 3 bases and J gave up 4 bases; unmatched junction bases: 7. CDR3 protein: CASSFVHTGGYGYTF. The CDR3 DNA sequence: TGTGCCAGCAGTTTTGTACACACAGGGGGCTATGGCTACACCTTC.

At least ten counts were recorded for this clonotype. The chain employs TRBV7-9 and TRBJ2-1; 10 bases map to TRBD2. Trimming took 5 bases from V and 1 from J; bases not matched to a gene: 2. The germline CDR1 and CDR2 sequences are SEHNR and FQNEAQ (reference sequence). The CDR3 is made up of 15 amino acids. The CDR3 coding sequence is TGTGCCAGCAGCCAACTAGCGGGATCCTACAATGAGCAGTTCTTC. Protein: CASSQLAGSYNEQFF.

This clonotype appeared many times. J is TRBJ1-2 and V is TRBV30; a possible D gene is TRBD1 (5 bases). The CDR3 consists of 12 residues. The germline V gene encodes CDR1 GTSNPN and CDR2 SVGIG (reference sequence). V lost 3 bases, J lost 2 bases, and 7 bases lay in between. The CDR3 sequence is CAWSGGNYGYTF. Written as DNA, the CDR3 is TGTGCCTGGAGCGGGGGAAACTATGGCTACACCTTC.

The V and J genes are TRBV18 and TRBJ2-7, with a weak D call TRBD1 (6 bases). V was trimmed by 2 bases and J by 2 bases, leaving 10 bases between them. This CDR3 has 14 residues. Looked up from germline, CDR1 is KGHSH and CDR2 is LQKENI. The CDR3 loop reads CASSPLDSPYEQYF. CDR3 bases: TGTGCCAGCTCACCATTGGACAGCCCCTACGAGCAGTACTTC.